This TCR beta chain is from a study of blood T cells in healthy people across ages. Study summary: Researchers report that template switching captured about one barcoded beta molecule per two T cells. Study conclusions and caveats: Percentage of naive T cells showed a strong correlation with TCR beta diversity.

A word on this clonotype: Its cognate antigen is unknown.

A second PCR, run for 7 to 11 cycles, used a sample-barcoded 5' primer plus a J-beta primer mix. Each cDNA was tagged by a template-switch adaptor containing 12 random nucleotides. TCRdb passed the 5' RACE reads through MiXCR, listing each CDR3 protein once. The profile shows 650,000 to 1,000,000 distinct CDR3 sequences, around 34% of them singletons. The draw of peripheral blood yielded ten milliliters from each donor. CDR1 and CDR2 from the germline V gene are LGHNA and YSLEER. The junction had 8 bases not matched to a gene; V was cut back by 4 bases and J by 4 bases. The CDR3 sequence is 15 residues long.

Sequencing input: blood. The clonotype originates from a young man in good health. The chain has TRBV4-3 and TRBJ1-2; 8 bases match TRBD1. CDR3 loop: CASSLDREVSYGYTF. DNA for the CDR3: TGCGCCAGCAGCCTGGACAGGGAGGTCAGCTATGGCTACACCTTC.